Listed below are T cell receptor beta chains from one sample, sequenced in a study of T cell changes during pregnancy in multiple sclerosis. Here immunoSEQ multiplex PCR was the method, and the copy in TCRdb shows in-frame clones only, minus some. The repertoire consists of roughly 48,000 clones, with about 92% occurring once and the leading ten covering about 0.94%. Sequencing used CD4+ T cells from peripheral blood mononuclear cells, obtained in the second trimester of pregnancy. The origin of the receptors is a female donor in good health, enrolled as a control in a pregnancy study. Each CDR3 is given with its conserved first and last residue. D genes are given only for firm matches. Size is omitted from some rows. Given values are once, few, many or a class for expanded clones.

>-|TRBJ1-5|TRBV28|-
TGTGCCAGCAGTTTACCGACAGGTTATAACAATCAGCCCCAGCATTTT
CASSLPTGYNNQPQHF
>-|TRBJ1-5|TRBV6-1|TRBD1
TGTGCCAGCAGTGATGACAGGGACCAGCCCCAGCATTTT
CASSDDRDQPQHF
>-|TRBJ2-5|TRBV5-1|-
TGCGCCAGCAGCTTCGCCAGAACAGGGCGTGACGAGACCCAGTACTTC
CASSFARTGRDETQYF
>-|TRBJ1-5|TRBV19|TRBD1
TGTGCCAGTAGTGATTGGACAGGGGCGGGCAATCAGCCCCAGCATTTT
CASSDWTGAGNQPQHF
>-|TRBJ2-1|TRBV9|TRBD2
TGTGCCAGCAGCCCCCGACTAGCGGGAGGGTATGAGCAGTTCTTC
CASSPRLAGGYEQFF
>-|TRBJ1-1|TRBV6-1|TRBD1
TGTGCCAGCAGGGAAAACAGGGGATTCACTGAAGCTTTCTTT
CASRENRGFTEAFF
>-|TRBJ2-7|TRBV30|TRBD2
TGTGCCTGGAGTGAGAGTCTAGCGGGAAAGTACTTC
CAWSESLAGKYF
>-|TRBJ1-5|TRBV19|TRBD1
TGTGCCAGTAGTATCTGGGACAGGGGAGGCCTGCTTAGCAATCAGCCCCAGCATTTT
CASSIWDRGGLLSNQPQHF
>-|TRBJ2-1|TRBV14|-
TGTGCCAGCAGCCGGTCCACGGGAGTCTTCAATGAGCAGTTCTTC
CASSRSTGVFNEQFF
>-|TRBJ1-4|TRBV6-5|TRBD1
TGTGCCAGCAGTTACTCGCCCGGGACAGGCGAAAAACTGTTTTTT
CASSYSPGTGEKLFF
>-|TRBJ2-7|TRBV10-3|-
TGTGCCATCAGTGAGTACACACATTACGAGCAGTACTTC
CAISEYTHYEQYF
>few|TRBJ1-1|TRBV18|-
TGTGCCAGCTCACCACGGAGCACTGAAGCTTTCTTT
CASSPRSTEAFF
>-|TRBJ2-3|TRBV7-2|-
TGTGCCAGCAGCTTATGGGACTCGAACACGCAGTATTTT
CASSLWDSNTQYF
>-|TRBJ2-7|TRBV11-2|-
TGTGCCAGCAGCTTAGTGGTAGGGGACTCCTACGAGCAGTACTTC
CASSLVVGDSYEQYF
>-|TRBJ1-2|TRBV28|-
TGTGCCAGCAGCCCCGTCAGGCCCTATGGCTACACCTTC
CASSPVRPYGYTF